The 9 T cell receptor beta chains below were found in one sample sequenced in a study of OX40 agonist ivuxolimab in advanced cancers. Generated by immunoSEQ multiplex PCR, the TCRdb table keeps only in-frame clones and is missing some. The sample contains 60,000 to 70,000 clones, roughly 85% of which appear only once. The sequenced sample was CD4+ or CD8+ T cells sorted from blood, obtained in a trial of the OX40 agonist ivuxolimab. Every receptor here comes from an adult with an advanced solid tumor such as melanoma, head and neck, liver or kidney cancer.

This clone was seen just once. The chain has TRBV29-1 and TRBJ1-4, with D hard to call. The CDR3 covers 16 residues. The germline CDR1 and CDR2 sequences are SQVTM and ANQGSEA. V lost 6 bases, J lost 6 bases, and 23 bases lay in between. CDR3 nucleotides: TGCAGCGTCCTCCGGCCGGGGAAGGCGGTAGATGAAAAACTGTTTTTT. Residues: CSVLRPGKAVDEKLFF.

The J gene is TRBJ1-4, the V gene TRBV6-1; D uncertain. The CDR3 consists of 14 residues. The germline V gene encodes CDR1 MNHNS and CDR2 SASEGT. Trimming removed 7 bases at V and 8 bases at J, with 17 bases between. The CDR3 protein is CASNMGRRSEKLFF. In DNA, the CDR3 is TGTGCCAGCAACATGGGCAGGAGATCGGAAAAACTGTTTTTT.

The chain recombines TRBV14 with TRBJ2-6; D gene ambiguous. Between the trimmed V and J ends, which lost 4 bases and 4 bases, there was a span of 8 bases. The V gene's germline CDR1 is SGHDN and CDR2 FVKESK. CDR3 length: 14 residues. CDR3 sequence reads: CASSLISGANVLTF. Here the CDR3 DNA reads TGTGCCAGCAGCCTTATTTCCGGGGCCAACGTCCTGACTTTC.

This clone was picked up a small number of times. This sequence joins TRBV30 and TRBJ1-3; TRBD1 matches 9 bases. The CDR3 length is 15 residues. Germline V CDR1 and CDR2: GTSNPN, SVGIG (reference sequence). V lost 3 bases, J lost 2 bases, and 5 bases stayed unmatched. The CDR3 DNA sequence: TGTGCCTGGAGCCCCTGGACAGGGGCTGGAAACACCATATATTTT. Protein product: CAWSPWTGAGNTIYF. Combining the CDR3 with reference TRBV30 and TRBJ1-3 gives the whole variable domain SQTIHQWPATLVQPVGSPLSLECTVEGTSNPNLYWYRQAAGRGLQLLFYSVGIGQISSEVPQNLSASRPQDRQFILSSKKLLLSDSGFYLCAWSPWTGAGNTIYFGEGSWLTVV.

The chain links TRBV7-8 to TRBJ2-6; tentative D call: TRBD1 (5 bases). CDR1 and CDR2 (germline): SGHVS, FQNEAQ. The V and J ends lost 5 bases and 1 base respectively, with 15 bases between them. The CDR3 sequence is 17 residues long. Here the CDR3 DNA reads TGTGCCAGCAGCCCGAGACCGCAGGGATCTGGGGCCAACGTCCTGACTTTC. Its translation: CASSPRPQGSGANVLTF.

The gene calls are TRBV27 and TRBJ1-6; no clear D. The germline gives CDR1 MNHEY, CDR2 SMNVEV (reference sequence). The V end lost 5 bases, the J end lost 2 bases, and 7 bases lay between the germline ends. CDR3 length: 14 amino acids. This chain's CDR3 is CASSVQTYNSPLHF. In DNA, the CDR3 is TGTGCCAGCAGTGTCCAGACCTATAATTCACCCCTCCACTTT.

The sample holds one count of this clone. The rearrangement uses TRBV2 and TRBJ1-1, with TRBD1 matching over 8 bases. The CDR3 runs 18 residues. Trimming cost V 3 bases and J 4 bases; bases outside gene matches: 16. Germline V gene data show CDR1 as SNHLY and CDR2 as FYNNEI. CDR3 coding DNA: TGTGCCAGCAGTGACCCCATGGACAGGGACCCACTTAGCACTGAAGCTTTCTTT. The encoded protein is CASSDPMDRDPLSTEAFF.

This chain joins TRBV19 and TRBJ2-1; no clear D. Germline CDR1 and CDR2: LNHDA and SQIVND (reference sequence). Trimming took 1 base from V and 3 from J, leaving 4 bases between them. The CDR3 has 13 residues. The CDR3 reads CASSIGGYNEQFF. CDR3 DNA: TGTGCCAGTAGTATAGGGGGCTACAATGAGCAGTTCTTC.

CDR3 in DNA: TGTGCCAGCAGCTTAGGTCCCGGGCGGATCTACGAGCAGTACTTC. It specifies CASSLGPGRIYEQYF. This sequence joins TRBV7-8 and TRBJ2-7; D call uncertain. V dropped 1 base and J dropped 3 bases, with 13 bases sitting between them. The CDR3 contains 15 residues. CDR1 and CDR2 (germline): SGHVS, FQNEAQ.